This record covers a single T cell receptor beta chain. The data are from a study of blood T cell repertoires in COVID-19. On the study more broadly: There were acute and convalescent COVID-19 samples, and they came from the United States, Italy and Spain. T cells, B-cell-depleted T cells, or PBMCs supplied cDNA or gDNA.

In the source study's methods: Amplification from reference gene primers served as the basis for estimated nucleated cell counts. The protocol was immunoSEQ multiplex PCR, while the TCRdb copy is restricted to in-frame clones and leaves out a portion. V and J calls and clone size are copied from that table; D and trimming were computed from the DNA. The data contain fewer than 250,000 clones, around 80% of them singletons. The sequence derives from a middle-aged woman with acute or convalescent COVID-19. The sequencing input was peripheral blood.

CDR3 in DNA: TGTGCCAGCAGCCATCCGGGACAGGGGATCTATGGCTACACCTTC. Protein product: CASSHPGQGIYGYTF. The J gene is TRBJ1-2, the V gene TRBV14; TRBD1 matches at 10 bases. Unmatched junction bases numbered 5, after V lost 3 bases and J lost 4 bases. Germline-derived CDR1 and CDR2 are SGHDN and FVKESK. CDR3 length: 15 amino acids.